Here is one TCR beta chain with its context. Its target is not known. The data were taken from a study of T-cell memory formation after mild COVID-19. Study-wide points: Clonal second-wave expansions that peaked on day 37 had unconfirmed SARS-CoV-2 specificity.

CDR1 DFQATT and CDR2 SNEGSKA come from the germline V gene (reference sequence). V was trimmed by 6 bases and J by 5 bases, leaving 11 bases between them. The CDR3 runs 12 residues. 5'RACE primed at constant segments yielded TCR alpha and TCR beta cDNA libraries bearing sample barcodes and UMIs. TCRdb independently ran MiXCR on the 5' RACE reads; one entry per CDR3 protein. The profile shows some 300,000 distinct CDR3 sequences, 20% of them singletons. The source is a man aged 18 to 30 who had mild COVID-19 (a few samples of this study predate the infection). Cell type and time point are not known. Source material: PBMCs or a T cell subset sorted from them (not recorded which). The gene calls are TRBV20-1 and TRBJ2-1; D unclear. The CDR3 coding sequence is TGCAGTGCCACGGACGGAAACAATGAGCAGTTCTTC. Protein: CSATDGNNEQFF.